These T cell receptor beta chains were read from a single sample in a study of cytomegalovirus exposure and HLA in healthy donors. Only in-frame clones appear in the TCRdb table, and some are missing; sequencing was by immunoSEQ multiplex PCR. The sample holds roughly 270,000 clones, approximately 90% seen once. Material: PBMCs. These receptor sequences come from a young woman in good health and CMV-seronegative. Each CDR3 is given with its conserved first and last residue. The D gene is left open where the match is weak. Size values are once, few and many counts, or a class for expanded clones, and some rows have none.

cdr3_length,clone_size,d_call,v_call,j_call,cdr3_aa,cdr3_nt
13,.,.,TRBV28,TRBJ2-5,CASSLQRGLTQYF,TGTGCCAGCAGTTTACAGCGCGGTCTGACCCAGTACTTC
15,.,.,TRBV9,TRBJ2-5,CASSPEPAGGKTQYF,TGTGCCAGCAGCCCCGAACCCGCCGGCGGAAAGACCCAGTACTTC
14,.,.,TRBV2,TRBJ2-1,CATATGPNDNEQFF,TGTGCCACGGCGACAGGCCCGAATGACAATGAGCAGTTCTTC
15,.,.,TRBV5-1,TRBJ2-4,CASSLGLADKNIQYF,TGCGCCAGCAGCTTGGGGCTCGCCGACAAAAACATTCAGTACTTC
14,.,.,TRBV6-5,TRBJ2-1,CASSYRGTDNEQFF,TGTGCCAGCAGTTACAGAGGGACTGACAATGAGCAGTTCTTC
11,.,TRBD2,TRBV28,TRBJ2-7,CASSPGTKKYF,TGTGCCAGCAGTCCAGGGACTAAGAAGTACTTC
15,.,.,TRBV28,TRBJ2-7,CASSFRSGEGPEQYF,TGTGCCAGCAGTTTTCGGTCGGGAGAGGGTCCCGAGCAGTACTTC
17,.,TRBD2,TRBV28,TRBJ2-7,CASSPPTWTSGGYEQYF,TGTGCCAGCAGTCCCCCTACCTGGACGTCGGGGGGCTACGAGCAGTACTTC
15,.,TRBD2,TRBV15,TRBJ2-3,CATSRSGGYTDTQYF,TGTGCCACCAGCCGTAGCGGGGGGTACACAGATACGCAGTATTTT
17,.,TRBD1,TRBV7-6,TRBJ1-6,CASSLAVTGEYNSPLHF,TGTGCCAGCAGCTTAGCCGTGACAGGGGAATATAATTCACCCCTCCACTTT
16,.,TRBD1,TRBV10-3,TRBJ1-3,CAISIRQGSSGNTIYF,TGTGCCATCAGTATACGACAGGGATCCTCTGGAAACACCATATATTTT
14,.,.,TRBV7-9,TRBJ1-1,CASSLQQGNTEAFF,TGTGCCAGCAGCTTGCAACAGGGGAACACTGAAGCTTTCTTT
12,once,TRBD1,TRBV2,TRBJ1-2,CASVPGGSGYTF,TGTGCCAGTGTACCAGGGGGCTCTGGCTACACCTTC
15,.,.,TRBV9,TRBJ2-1,CASSVAGYSYNEQFF,TGTGCCAGCAGCGTAGCGGGTTACTCCTACAATGAGCAGTTCTTC
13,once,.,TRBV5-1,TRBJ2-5,CASRDGTTATQYF,TGCGCCAGCAGAGACGGGACAACCGCGACCCAGTACTTC
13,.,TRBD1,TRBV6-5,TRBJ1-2,CASRTTGGYGYTF,TGTGCCAGTAGAACAACAGGGGGTTATGGCTACACCTTC
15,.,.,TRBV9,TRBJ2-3,CASSVSLLGTDTQYF,TGTGCCAGCAGCGTAAGCCTGCTGGGCACAGATACGCAGTATTTT
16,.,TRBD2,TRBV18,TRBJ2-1,CASSPTSGSHYNEQFF,TGTGCCAGCTCACCCACTAGCGGGAGCCACTACAATGAGCAGTTCTTC
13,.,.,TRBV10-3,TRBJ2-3,CAISGADTDTQYF,TGTGCCATCAGTGGGGCTGACACAGATACGCAGTATTTT
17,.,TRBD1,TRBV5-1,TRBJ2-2,CASSLAIGTGEAGELFF,TGCGCCAGCAGCTTGGCCATAGGGACAGGGGAGGCCGGGGAGCTGTTTTTT
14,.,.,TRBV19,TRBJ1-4,CASSITGVDEKLFF,TGTGCCAGTAGTATAACGGGTGTCGATGAAAAACTGTTTTTT
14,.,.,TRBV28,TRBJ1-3,CASTTPSSGNTIYF,TGTGCCAGCACCACTCCGTCGTCCGGAAACACCATATATTTT
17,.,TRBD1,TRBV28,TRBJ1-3,CASSLWTGLQSGNTIYF,TGTGCCAGCAGTTTATGGACAGGGCTGCAATCTGGAAACACCATATATTTT
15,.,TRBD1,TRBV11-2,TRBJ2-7,CASRVGQGPSYEQYF,TGTGCCAGCAGAGTCGGACAGGGACCTTCCTACGAGCAGTACTTC
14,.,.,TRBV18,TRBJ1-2,CASSPLRGLLGYTF,TGTGCCAGCTCACCACTCAGGGGCCTGCTTGGCTACACCTTC
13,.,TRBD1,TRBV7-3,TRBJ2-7,CASSFGDRDEQYF,TGTGCCAGCAGCTTTGGGGACAGGGACGAGCAGTACTTC
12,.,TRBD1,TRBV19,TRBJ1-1,CASRKGATEAFF,TGTGCCAGTAGAAAGGGGGCAACTGAAGCTTTCTTT
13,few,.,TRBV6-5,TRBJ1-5,CASAHRGDQPQHF,TGTGCCAGCGCCCACCGGGGGGATCAGCCCCAGCATTTT
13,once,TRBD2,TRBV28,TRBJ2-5,CASSLGLRETQYF,TGTGCCAGCAGTCTGGGACTAAGAGAGACCCAGTACTTC
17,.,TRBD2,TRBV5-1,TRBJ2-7,CASSLLPSGRASYEQYF,TGCGCCAGCAGCTTATTGCCTAGCGGGAGGGCTAGCTACGAGCAGTACTTC
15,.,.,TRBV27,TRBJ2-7,CASSFRDSGSYEQYF,TGTGCCAGCAGTTTTCGGGATTCCGGCTCCTACGAGCAGTACTTC
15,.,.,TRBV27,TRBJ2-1,CASSFIGSPYNEQFF,TGTGCCAGCAGTTTTATCGGGAGCCCCTACAATGAGCAGTTCTTC
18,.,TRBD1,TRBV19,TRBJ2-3,CASSIHRGAALRTDTQYF,TGTGCCAGTAGTATACACAGGGGGGCGGCATTACGCACAGATACGCAGTATTTT
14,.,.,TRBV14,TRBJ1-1,CASSQETTDHEAFF,TGTGCCAGCAGCCAAGAAACGACAGACCATGAAGCTTTCTTT
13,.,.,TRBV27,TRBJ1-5,CASSFRSNQPQHF,TGTGCCAGCAGTTTTAGATCCAATCAGCCCCAGCATTTT
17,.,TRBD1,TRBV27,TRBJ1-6,CASSYNTGGMGNSPLHF,TGTGCCAGCAGTTACAACACAGGGGGCATGGGAAATTCACCCCTCCACTTT